This is a list of T cell receptor beta chains from one sample in a study of cytomegalovirus exposure and HLA in healthy donors. This table comes from immunoSEQ multiplex PCR, and its TCRdb copy is limited to in-frame clones, with some not included. The sample includes about 160,000 clones, roughly 80% seen only once; the top ten take around 3.4%. The source material was PBMCs. The receptors were sampled from a man aged 30 to 45 in good health and CMV-seropositive. CDR3s include the opening cysteine and the closing phenylalanine or tryptophan. Fields, in order: J gene, clone size, D gene, V gene, CDR3 protein, CDR3 DNA. D genes are given only for firm matches. Clone size appears in some rows only: once, few, many, or a class for an expanded clone.

j_gene: TRBJ1-5
abundance: NA
d_gene: TRBD1
v_gene: TRBV6-4
CDR3aa: CASLDRGPQPQHF
CDR3nt: TGTGCCAGCCTAGACAGGGGGCCCCAGCCCCAGCATTTT

j_gene: TRBJ1-4
abundance: once
d_gene: NA
v_gene: TRBV10-2
CDR3aa: CASSRRVQGEKLFF
CDR3nt: TGCGCCAGCAGCCGACGTGTACAGGGTGAAAAACTGTTTTTT

j_gene: TRBJ2-7
abundance: NA
d_gene: TRBD1
v_gene: TRBV5-6
CDR3aa: CASSSFGQGATYEQYF
CDR3nt: TGTGCCAGCAGCTCGTTCGGACAGGGTGCGACCTACGAGCAGTACTTC

j_gene: TRBJ2-1
abundance: NA
d_gene: TRBD2
v_gene: TRBV7-3
CDR3aa: CASSYGTSGYDEQFF
CDR3nt: TGTGCCAGCAGCTATGGGACTAGCGGATATGATGAGCAGTTCTTC

j_gene: TRBJ2-7
abundance: NA
d_gene: TRBD2
v_gene: TRBV28
CDR3aa: CASSASGGARGEQYF
CDR3nt: TGTGCCAGCAGTGCTAGCGGGGGGGCCCGGGGTGAGCAGTACTTC

j_gene: TRBJ2-3
abundance: few
d_gene: TRBD2
v_gene: TRBV7-2
CDR3aa: CASSFQRGNTDTQYF
CDR3nt: TGTGCCAGCAGCTTTCAGCGGGGGAACACAGATACGCAGTATTTT

j_gene: TRBJ2-2
abundance: NA
d_gene: TRBD1
v_gene: TRBV2
CDR3aa: CASSEVGQGSNTGELFF
CDR3nt: TGTGCCAGCAGTGAAGTGGGACAGGGCTCGAACACCGGGGAGCTGTTTTTT

j_gene: TRBJ2-2
abundance: NA
d_gene: NA
v_gene: TRBV4-3
CDR3aa: CASSQEYVTTRTGELFF
CDR3nt: TGCGCCAGCAGCCAAGAGTATGTCACTACGAGGACCGGGGAGCTGTTTTTT

j_gene: TRBJ1-1
abundance: NA
d_gene: TRBD1
v_gene: TRBV19
CDR3aa: CASSLRDRVGTEAFF
CDR3nt: TGTGCCAGTAGTCTGCGGGACAGGGTTGGCACTGAAGCTTTCTTT

j_gene: TRBJ1-1
abundance: once
d_gene: NA
v_gene: TRBV5-1
CDR3aa: CASSAGINTEAFF
CDR3nt: TGCGCCAGCAGCGCAGGGATTAACACTGAAGCTTTCTTT

j_gene: TRBJ1-6
abundance: NA
d_gene: TRBD1
v_gene: TRBV6-1
CDR3aa: CASNLDRGYSPLHF
CDR3nt: TGTGCCAGCAACTTAGACAGGGGCTATTCACCCCTCCACTTT

j_gene: TRBJ2-5
abundance: NA
d_gene: NA
v_gene: TRBV4-1
CDR3aa: CASSLSGGQLTQYF
CDR3nt: TGCGCCAGCAGCCTTTCGGGCGGACAGTTGACCCAGTACTTC

j_gene: TRBJ1-5
abundance: NA
d_gene: NA
v_gene: TRBV29-1
CDR3aa: CSAQTGSNQPQHF
CDR3nt: TGCAGCGCCCAGACAGGTAGCAATCAGCCCCAGCATTTT

j_gene: TRBJ1-1
abundance: NA
d_gene: NA
v_gene: TRBV6-5
CDR3aa: CASSLGDTEAFF
CDR3nt: TGTGCCAGCAGTTTAGGGGACACTGAAGCTTTCTTT

j_gene: TRBJ2-1
abundance: NA
d_gene: TRBD2
v_gene: TRBV28
CDR3aa: CASSDSGGSYNEQFF
CDR3nt: TGTGCCAGCAGTGACAGCGGGGGGTCTTACAATGAGCAGTTCTTC

j_gene: TRBJ1-1
abundance: NA
d_gene: NA
v_gene: TRBV5-1
CDR3aa: CASSQGLNTEAFF
CDR3nt: TGCGCCAGTTCACAGGGACTGAACACTGAAGCTTTCTTT

j_gene: TRBJ2-3
abundance: NA
d_gene: TRBD2
v_gene: TRBV5-1
CDR3aa: CASSSAYSGGVTDTQYF
CDR3nt: TGCGCCAGCAGCTCGGCTTACAGCGGGGGGGTTACAGATACGCAGTATTTT

j_gene: TRBJ1-6
abundance: NA
d_gene: NA
v_gene: TRBV9
CDR3aa: CASSPGWNSPLHF
CDR3nt: TGTGCCAGCAGCCCAGGATGGAATTCACCCCTCCACTTT

j_gene: TRBJ1-6
abundance: NA
d_gene: TRBD1
v_gene: TRBV4-3
CDR3aa: CASSHSTGGNNSPLHF
CDR3nt: TGCGCCAGCAGCCACTCTACAGGGGGCAATAATTCACCCCTCCACTTT

j_gene: TRBJ1-2
abundance: few
d_gene: TRBD1
v_gene: TRBV19
CDR3aa: CASRVGQGAGGYTF
CDR3nt: TGTGCCAGTAGGGTCGGACAGGGGGCAGGTGGCTACACCTTC

j_gene: TRBJ2-6
abundance: few
d_gene: NA
v_gene: TRBV6-1
CDR3aa: CASSEVGNSGANVLTF
CDR3nt: TGTGCCAGCAGTGAAGTCGGTAACTCTGGGGCCAACGTCCTGACTTTC

j_gene: TRBJ2-7
abundance: NA
d_gene: TRBD2
v_gene: TRBV6-6
CDR3aa: CASSYPSSGVWEQYF
CDR3nt: TGTGCCAGCAGTTACCCGTCTAGCGGGGTCTGGGAGCAGTACTTC

j_gene: TRBJ1-6
abundance: NA
d_gene: NA
v_gene: TRBV5-1
CDR3aa: CASSLNRVNSPLHF
CDR3nt: TGCGCCAGCAGCTTGAACAGGGTAAACTCACCCCTCCACTTT